This entry is about one TCR beta chain. Trimming at V came to 3 bases and at J to 1 base, leaving 4 bases not matched to a gene. Germline V gives CDR1 DFQATT, CDR2 SNEGSKA (reference sequence). CDR3 length equals 14 residues. The data were obtained in a study of blood T cell repertoires in COVID-19. Sequencing used immunoSEQ multiplex PCR; TCRdb keeps in-frame clones, though not all of them. The data hold some 150,000 clones, with over 80% observed a single time. The clonotype was recovered from a man aged 45-65 years with active COVID-19. The source material was peripheral blood. The chain recombines TRBV20-1 with TRBJ2-5, with 8 bases lining up with TRBD2. The CDR3: CSASSGDFQETQYF. CDR3 in DNA: TGCAGTGCTAGTAGCGGGGATTTCCAAGAGACCCAGTACTTC.